This passage covers 15 T cell receptor beta chains from one sample sequenced in a study of T cells after yellow fever vaccination (dated by TCRdb to the late 2010s). Library prep was done by 5' RACE. Sequencing used an Illumina NovaSeq 6000. TCRdb handled the public reads itself, with Q25 trimming in fastp and clone calling in MiXCR, and kept productive beta chains. Under each unique CDR3 protein, matching rows form one entry showing the most common genes and DNA. The table for this sample lists hundreds of thousands of distinct CDR3 sequences; approximately 3.9% of them were counted only once. The ten largest clones represent 23% of the sample. The treatment or condition label of this sample denotes: live attenuated yellow fever vaccine strain. Here the sequenced sample was PBMCs, taken on the day of the yellow fever booster vaccination. The receptors here all came from a man aged 18 to 30 who received the YFV17D yellow fever vaccine.

This clonotype has only a few counts. The chain combines TRBV5-1 with TRBJ2-5; TRBD1 matches at 7 bases. Unmatched junction bases numbered 7, after V lost 0 bases and J lost 5 bases. Germline CDR1 SGHRS, CDR2 YFSETQ. The CDR3 consists of 15 residues. Written as DNA, the CDR3 is TGCGCCAGCAGCTTGGAAGGGGGCTACGAGGAGACCCAGTACTTC. This gives the protein CASSLEGGYEETQYF.

Ten or more counts support this clonotype. The V call is TRBV27, the J call TRBJ2-2; D is ambiguous. V shed 6 bases and J shed 4 bases, with 18 bases lying between them. The CDR3 has 16 amino acids. Per the germline V gene, CDR1 is MNHEY and CDR2 is SMNVEV (reference sequence). The CDR3 sequence: CASSRTSIQSTGELFF. CDR3 in DNA: TGTGCCAGCAGCCGTACGTCGATACAAAGCACCGGGGAGCTGTTTTTT.

This rearrangement joins TRBV5-6 to TRBJ2-5; TRBD2 matches 9 bases. From germline, CDR1 is SGHDT and CDR2 YYEEEE. J gave up 10 bases and V 6 bases, and 22 bases lay outside the gene matches. The CDR3 length is 17 residues. CDR3 DNA: TGTGCCAGCACCTCATCAATCGGGACTAGCAACCTGAGGGACCAGTACTTC. As protein: CASTSSIGTSNLRDQYF.

At least ten counts were recorded for this clonotype. The chain couples TRBV20-1 to TRBJ2-1; D call uncertain. Germline CDR1 reads DFQATT; CDR2 reads SNEGSKA (reference sequence). The CDR3 loop spans 14 amino acids. V lost 3 bases, J lost 2 bases, and 11 bases lay in between. CDR3 sequence: CSASQAKAYNEQFF. Here the CDR3 DNA reads TGCAGTGCTAGCCAAGCGAAAGCCTACAATGAGCAGTTCTTC.

At least ten counts were recorded for this clonotype. The chain has TRBV18 and TRBJ2-7; perhaps TRBD2 as D (6 bases). There are 13 residues in the CDR3. Deletions cut 11 bases from V and 8 bases from J, with 22 bases between. Germline CDR1 reads KGHSH; CDR2 reads LQKENI. CDR3 bases: TGTGCCTCACGCAATGGGACTGCTCCCCAGCAGTACTTC. Encoded protein: CASRNGTAPQQYF.

This clonotype was seen ten or more times. The chain links TRBV5-4 to TRBJ1-2, with no clear D. CDR3 length equals 14 residues. Germline loops: CDR1 SGHNT, CDR2 YYREEE (reference sequence). V gave up 6 bases and J gave up 5 bases, with 17 bases separating them. The CDR3 coding sequence is TGTGCCAGCAACTCATACCCCATCATTTATGGCTACACCTTC. It yields the protein CASNSYPIIYGYTF.

The V and J genes are TRBV12-3 or TRBV12-4 and TRBJ2-1, with a weak D call TRBD2 (6 bases). V lost 8 bases to trimming and J lost 0 bases, with 17 bases between them. The CDR3 is made up of 16 amino acids. The CDR3 sequence: CASLETGGNSYNEQFF. For the CDR3, the DNA is TGTGCCAGCCTAGAAACGGGCGGGAACTCCTACAATGAGCAGTTCTTC.

This clonotype has a count of ten or more. The rearrangement links TRBV6-5 to TRBJ1-5; weak D call: TRBD1 (6 bases). CDR3 length equals 15 residues. Germline loops: CDR1 MNHEY, CDR2 SVGAGI. V lost 6 bases to trimming and J lost 2 bases, with 14 bases between them. The CDR3 protein is CASSRTGYGNQPQHF. As DNA, the CDR3 is TGTGCCAGCAGCCGTACAGGGTATGGCAATCAGCCCCAGCATTTT.

The rearrangement joins TRBV29-1 to TRBJ1-3; 10 bases map to TRBD1. The V gene's germline CDR1 is SQVTM and CDR2 ANQGSEA. The J segment lost 8 bases and the V segment lost 7 bases, leaving 5 bases of the junction unmatched. This CDR3 is built from 12 residues. CDR3 nucleotide sequence: TGCAGCGCCGGACAGGGGGAGCACACCATATATTTT. Translation: CSAGQGEHTIYF.

This rearrangement joins TRBV6-2 or TRBV6-3 to TRBJ2-7; D remains ambiguous. The CDR3 length is 13 residues. Looked up from germline, CDR1 is MNHEY and CDR2 is SVGEGT. V gave up 4 bases and J gave up 3 bases, with 10 bases separating them. DNA of the CDR3: TGTGCCAGCAGTTGGACCCGGGTCTACGAGCAGTACTTC. Residues: CASSWTRVYEQYF.

This clonotype was found many times. The V call is TRBV5-1, the J call TRBJ2-5; 7 bases line up with TRBD1. The CDR3 has 15 residues. CDR1 and CDR2 from the germline V gene are SGHRS and YFSETQ. Losses at the gene ends were 7 bases for V and 1 base for J; bases not matched to a gene: 10. The CDR3 here is CASGRQGEAQETQYF. CDR3 nucleotide sequence: TGCGCCAGCGGCCGACAGGGTGAGGCCCAAGAGACCCAGTACTTC. The variable domain in full, with the rest retrieved from reference TRBV5-1 and TRBJ2-5, is KAGVTQTPRYLIKTRGQQVTLSCSPISGHRSVSWYQQTPGQGLQFLFEYFSETQRNKGNFPGRFSGRQFSNSRSEMNVSTLELGDSALYLCASGRQGEAQETQYFGPGTRLLVL.

This clonotype was counted ten times or more. This rearrangement joins TRBV27 to TRBJ2-1; either TRBD1 or TRBD2 may fit D (5 bases each). The CDR3 has 14 residues. Germline-derived CDR1 and CDR2 are MNHEY and SMNVEV (reference sequence). Trimming removed 5 bases from V and 2 bases from J, with 10 bases in between. The CDR3 here is CASSPRGAYNEQFF. The CDR3 DNA reads TGTGCCAGCAGTCCCAGAGGGGCCTACAATGAGCAGTTCTTC.

The chain combines TRBV5-1 with TRBJ2-1; 7 nucleotides align to TRBD2. The CDR3 consists of 19 residues. Germline CDR1 and CDR2: SGHRS and YFSETQ. Trimming removed 0 bases from V and 0 bases from J; junction bases left unmatched: 12. The CDR3 sequence is CASSLAIPGGGSSYNEQFF. In DNA, the CDR3 is TGCGCCAGCAGCTTGGCCATTCCGGGAGGAGGCAGCTCCTACAATGAGCAGTTCTTC.

By frequency in the sample, this clonotype is large (0.1 to 1%). This rearrangement joins TRBV10-2 to TRBJ2-3, with 9 bases fitting TRBD1. The germline V gene encodes CDR1 WSHSY and CDR2 SAAADI. This CDR3 contains 20 residues. With V trimmed by 8 bases and J by 0 bases, 21 bases remained unmatched. The CDR3: CASPRFKPGQGVVSTDTQYF. Here the CDR3 DNA reads TGCGCCAGCCCACGCTTTAAACCGGGACAGGGAGTAGTCAGCACAGATACGCAGTATTTT.

This clonotype was counted at least ten times. V and J are TRBV7-2 and TRBJ1-1; D remains ambiguous. This CDR3 contains 14 residues. Trimming cost V 7 bases and J 1 base, with 13 bases left between them. Germline V CDR1 and CDR2: SGHTA, FQGNSA. CDR3 amino acids: CASTASRTNTEAFF. The CDR3 nucleotides read TGTGCCAGCACCGCCTCCCGGACGAACACTGAAGCTTTCTTT. The whole variable domain, filled in from reference TRBV7-2 and TRBJ1-1, reads GAGVSQSPSNKVTEKGKDVELRCDPISGHTALYWYRQSLGQGLEFLIYFQGNSAPDKSGLPSDRFSAERTGGSVSTLTIQRTQQEDSAVYLCASTASRTNTEAFFGQGTRLTVV.